A single T cell receptor (beta chain) is shown here with its context. Antigen unknown. The data stem from a study of Ad26.COV2.S vaccination and SARS-CoV-2 variants. TCRdb's table, derived via immunoSEQ multiplex PCR, lists solely in-frame clones and lacks some. The table records more than 250,000 clones, around 87% of them present only once. Regarding treatment: around 19 received Ad26.COV2.S at low or high dose, single or two shots; a few received placebo; per-sample allocation not given. Sampling occurred on day 63 after the first vaccine or placebo injection. Cohort 1b enrolled adults aged 18-55 years in Boston. Study-wide points: Possibly, TCR breadth and depth analyses underestimated total T cell responses. It was vaccine recipients, not placebo recipients, who had the higher spike-specific TCR breadth.

The CDR3 spans 16 residues. Between the trimmed V and J ends, which lost 0 bases and 1 base, there was a span of 10 bases. From germline, CDR1 is SGHVS and CDR2 FQNEAQ. The sequencing here drew on peripheral blood, taken in a trial of Ad26.COV2.S vaccine versus placebo. The sequence was collected from a person between 18 and 60 years old who received the Ad26.COV2.S COVID-19 vaccine or a placebo. V and J are TRBV7-8 and TRBJ1-5, with D unresolved. CDR3 nucleotide sequence: TGTGCCAGCAGCTTAGCGCGCCCTATCAGCAATCAGCCCCAGCATTTT. Translated, it gives CASSLARPISNQPQHF. Looking up the rest from reference TRBV7-8 and TRBJ1-5 gives the full variable domain: GAGVSQSPRYKVAKRGQDVALRCDPISGHVSLFWYQQALGQGPEFLTYFQNEAQLDKSGLPSDRFFAERPEGSVSTLKIQRTQQEDSAVYLCASSLARPISNQPQHFGDGTRLSIL.